Included here is one TCR beta chain sequence, with context. Per the study methods: Estimation of nucleated cell counts relied on the amplification of reference gene primers. Profiling relied on immunoSEQ multiplex PCR, and the TCRdb table lists in-frame clones only, not all of them. V and J calls and clone size are given by that table; D and trimming were obtained from the DNA. Of some 58,000 clones in the sample, around nine tenths were seen once. The sample comes from a study of blood T cell repertoires in COVID-19. Background on the study: Specimens from acute and convalescent COVID-19 originated in the United States, Italy and Spain. T cells, B-cell-depleted T cells, or PBMCs provided the cDNA or gDNA that served as material.

Germline CDR1 is SGDLS and CDR2 is YYNGEE. Trimming took 4 bases from V and 2 from J, leaving 14 bases between them. The CDR3 length is 15 residues. The receptor was isolated from a man aged 35 to 55 with acute or convalescent COVID-19. J is TRBJ2-3 and V is TRBV9, with a possible D match to TRBD2 (6 bases). Sequences were obtained from peripheral blood. This CDR3 reads CASSWRLDVTDTQYF. The CDR3 DNA reads as TGTGCCAGCAGCTGGCGACTAGACGTCACAGATACGCAGTATTTT. Full variable domain (missing parts from reference TRBV9 and TRBJ2-3): DSGVTQTPKHLITATGQRVTLRCSPRSGDLSVYWYQQSLDQGLQFLIQYYNGEERAKGNILERFSAQQFPDLHSELNLSSLELGDSALYFCASSWRLDVTDTQYFGPGTRLTVL.